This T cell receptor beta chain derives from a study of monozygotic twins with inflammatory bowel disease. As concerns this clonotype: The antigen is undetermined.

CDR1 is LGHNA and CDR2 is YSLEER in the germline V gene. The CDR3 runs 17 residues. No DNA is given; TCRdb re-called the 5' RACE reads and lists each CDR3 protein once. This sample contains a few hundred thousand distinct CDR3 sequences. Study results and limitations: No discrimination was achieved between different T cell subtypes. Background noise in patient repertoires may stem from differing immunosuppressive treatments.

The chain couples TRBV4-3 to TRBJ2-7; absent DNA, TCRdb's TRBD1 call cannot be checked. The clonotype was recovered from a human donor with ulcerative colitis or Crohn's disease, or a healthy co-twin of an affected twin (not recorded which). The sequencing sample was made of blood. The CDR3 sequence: CASSQDRLGQGVYEQYF.